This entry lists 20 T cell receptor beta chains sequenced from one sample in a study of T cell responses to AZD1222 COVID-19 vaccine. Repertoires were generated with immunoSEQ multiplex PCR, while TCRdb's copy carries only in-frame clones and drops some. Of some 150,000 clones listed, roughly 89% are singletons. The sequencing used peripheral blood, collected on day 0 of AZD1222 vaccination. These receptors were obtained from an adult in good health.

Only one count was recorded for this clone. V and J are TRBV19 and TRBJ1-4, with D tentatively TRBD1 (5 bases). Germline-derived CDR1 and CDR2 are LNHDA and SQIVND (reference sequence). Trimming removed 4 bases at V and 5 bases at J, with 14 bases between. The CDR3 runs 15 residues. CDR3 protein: CASSNQGTGNEKLFF. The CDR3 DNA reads TGTGCCAGTAGTAATCAAGGGACGGGGAATGAAAAACTGTTTTTT.

The CDR3 reads CASSVTGQEREQYF. CDR3 DNA: TGTGCCAGCAGCGTGACAGGACAGGAGAGGGAGCAGTACTTC. The V and J genes are TRBV9 and TRBJ2-7; 7 bases map to TRBD1. Germline values: CDR1 SGDLS, CDR2 YYNGEE. After removal of 2 bases from V and 7 bases from J, the junction contained 9 bases not matched to a gene. The CDR3 extends over 14 amino acids.

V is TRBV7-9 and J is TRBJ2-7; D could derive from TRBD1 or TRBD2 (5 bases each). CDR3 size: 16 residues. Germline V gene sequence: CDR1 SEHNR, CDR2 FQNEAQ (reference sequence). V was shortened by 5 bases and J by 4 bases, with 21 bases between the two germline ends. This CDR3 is CASSPTGGKEQYEQYF. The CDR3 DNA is TGTGCCAGCAGCCCTACTGGGGGAAAGGAGCAGTACGAGCAGTACTTC.

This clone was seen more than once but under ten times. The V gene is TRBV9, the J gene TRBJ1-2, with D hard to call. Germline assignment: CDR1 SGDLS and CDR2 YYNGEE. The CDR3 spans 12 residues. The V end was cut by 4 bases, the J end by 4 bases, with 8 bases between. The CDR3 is CASSKNSYGYTF. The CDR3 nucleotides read TGTGCCAGCAGCAAGAACAGCTATGGCTACACCTTC.

The CDR3 DNA sequence: TGTGCCAGCAGTTTTGTGACAGGGGAAGCTTTCTTT. This encodes CASSFVTGEAFF. V usage is TRBV12-3 or TRBV12-4 and J usage is TRBJ1-1; TRBD1 matches 7 bases. J was trimmed by 8 bases and V by 3 bases; bases with no gene match: 3. The CDR3 is 12 residues long.

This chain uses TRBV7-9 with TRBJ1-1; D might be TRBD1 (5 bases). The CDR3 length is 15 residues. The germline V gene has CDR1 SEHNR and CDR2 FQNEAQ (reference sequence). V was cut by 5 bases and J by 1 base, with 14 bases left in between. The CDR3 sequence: CASSPAGWGNTEAFF. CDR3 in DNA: TGTGCCAGCAGCCCAGCAGGGTGGGGGAACACTGAAGCTTTCTTT.

CDR3: CASSPRSSSTDTQYF. DNA of the CDR3: TGTGCCAGCAGCCCCAGAAGTTCTAGCACAGATACGCAGTATTTT. This chain connects TRBV7-6 to TRBJ2-3; D is unclear. The CDR3 is 15 amino acids. V shed 5 bases and J shed 0 bases, with 12 bases lying between them. CDR1 SGHVS and CDR2 FNYEAQ come from the germline V gene.

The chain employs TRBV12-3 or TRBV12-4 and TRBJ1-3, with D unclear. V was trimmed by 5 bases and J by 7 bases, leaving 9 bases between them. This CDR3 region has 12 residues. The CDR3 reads CASSRLSNTIYF. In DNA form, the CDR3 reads TGTGCCAGCAGTCGGTTATCCAACACCATATATTTT.

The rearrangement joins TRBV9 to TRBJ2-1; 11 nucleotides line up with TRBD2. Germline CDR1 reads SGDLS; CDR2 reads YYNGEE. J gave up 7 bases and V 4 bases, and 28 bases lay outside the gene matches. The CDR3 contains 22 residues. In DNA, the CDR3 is TGTGCCAGCAGCTTTTCCACCCCCCGGGCGGGCTCTTCCGGGACTAGCGGAAATGAGCAGTTCTTC. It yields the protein CASSFSTPRAGSSGTSGNEQFF.

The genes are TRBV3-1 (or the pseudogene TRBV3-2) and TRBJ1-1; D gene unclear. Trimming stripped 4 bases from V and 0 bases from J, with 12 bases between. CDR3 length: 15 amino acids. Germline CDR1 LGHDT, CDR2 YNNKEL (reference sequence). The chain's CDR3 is CASSPHEALNTEAFF. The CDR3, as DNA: TGTGCCAGCAGCCCCCACGAAGCTCTGAACACTGAAGCTTTCTTT.

The CDR3 bases are TGTGCCAGCAGAAATATCCATGGGAATGAGCAGTTCTTC. Its protein product is CASRNIHGNEQFF. The V gene is TRBV2, the J gene TRBJ2-1; D unclear. The V gene's germline CDR1 is SNHLY and CDR2 FYNNEI. The length of the CDR3 is 13 residues. Trimming left V 6 bases short and J 7 bases short, with 13 bases between.

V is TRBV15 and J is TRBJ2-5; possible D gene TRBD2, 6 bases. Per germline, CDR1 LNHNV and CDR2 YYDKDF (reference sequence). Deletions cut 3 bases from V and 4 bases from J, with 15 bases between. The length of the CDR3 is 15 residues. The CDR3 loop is CATSRLLTSGETQYF. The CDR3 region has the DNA TGTGCCACCAGCAGGTTGCTGACTAGTGGAGAGACCCAGTACTTC.

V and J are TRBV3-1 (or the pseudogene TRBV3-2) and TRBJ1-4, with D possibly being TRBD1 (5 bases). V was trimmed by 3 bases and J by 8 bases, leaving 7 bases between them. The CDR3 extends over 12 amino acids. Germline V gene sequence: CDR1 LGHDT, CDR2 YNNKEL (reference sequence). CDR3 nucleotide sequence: TGTGCCAGCAGCCACTCAGGGGAAAAACTGTTTTTT. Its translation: CASSHSGEKLFF.

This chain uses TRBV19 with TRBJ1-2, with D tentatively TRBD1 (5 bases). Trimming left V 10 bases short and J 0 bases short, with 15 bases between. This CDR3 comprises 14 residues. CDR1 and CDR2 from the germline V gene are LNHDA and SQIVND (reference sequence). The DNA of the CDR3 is TGTGCCACCCTGGGGCAGCTGACTAACTATGGCTACACCTTC. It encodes CATLGQLTNYGYTF.

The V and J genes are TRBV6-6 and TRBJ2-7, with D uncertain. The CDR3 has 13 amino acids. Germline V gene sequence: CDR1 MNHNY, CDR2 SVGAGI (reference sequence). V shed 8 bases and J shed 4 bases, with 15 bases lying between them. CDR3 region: CASVQGMGYEQYF. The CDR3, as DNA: TGTGCCAGCGTACAAGGTATGGGGTACGAGCAGTACTTC.

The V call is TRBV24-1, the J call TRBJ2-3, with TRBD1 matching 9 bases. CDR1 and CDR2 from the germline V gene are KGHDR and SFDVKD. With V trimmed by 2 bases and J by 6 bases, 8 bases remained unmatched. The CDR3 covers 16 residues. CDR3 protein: CATSDSGQGRGDTQYF. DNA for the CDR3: TGTGCCACCAGTGATTCTGGACAGGGGCGGGGTGATACGCAGTATTTT.

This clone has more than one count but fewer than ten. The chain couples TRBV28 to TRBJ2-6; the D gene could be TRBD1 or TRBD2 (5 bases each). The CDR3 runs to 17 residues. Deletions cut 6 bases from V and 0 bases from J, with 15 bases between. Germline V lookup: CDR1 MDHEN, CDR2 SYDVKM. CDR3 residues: CASSLRDGASGANVLTF. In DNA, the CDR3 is TGTGCCAGCAGCCTCCGGGACGGAGCCTCTGGGGCCAACGTCCTGACTTTC.

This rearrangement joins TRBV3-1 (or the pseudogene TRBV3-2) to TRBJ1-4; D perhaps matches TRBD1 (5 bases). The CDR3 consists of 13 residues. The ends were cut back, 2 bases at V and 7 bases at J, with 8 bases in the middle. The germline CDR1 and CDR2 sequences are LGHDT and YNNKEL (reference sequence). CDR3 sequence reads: CASSQQGGEKLFF. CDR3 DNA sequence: TGTGCCAGCAGCCAACAGGGTGGTGAAAAACTGTTTTTT.

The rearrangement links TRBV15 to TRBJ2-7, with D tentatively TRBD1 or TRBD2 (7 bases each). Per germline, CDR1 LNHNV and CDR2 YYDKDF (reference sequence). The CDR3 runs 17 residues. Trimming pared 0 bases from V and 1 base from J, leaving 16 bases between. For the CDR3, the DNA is TGTGCCACCAGCAGAGATCAGGGAGGGGGCGCATCCTACGAGCAGTACTTC. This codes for CATSRDQGGGASYEQYF.

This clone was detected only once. DNA of the CDR3: TGTGCCAGCAGTTACTCTACAACTAGCACAGATACGCAGTATTTT. Its translation: CASSYSTTSTDTQYF. This sequence joins TRBV6-2 or TRBV6-3 and TRBJ2-3; D unresolved. V was pared by 0 bases and J by 0 bases, with 7 bases between. Germline-derived CDR1 and CDR2 are MNHEY and SVGEGT. CDR3 length: 15 amino acids.